This T cell receptor beta chain appears in the sequencing data of a study of T cell responses to AZD1222 COVID-19 vaccine. Overall study results and limits: Unmutated variant regions are reportedly the target of nearly half of TCRs that are spike-specific. After two AZD1222 doses, spike-specific TCR breadth and depth rose versus day 0.

Here immunoSEQ multiplex PCR was the method, and the copy in TCRdb shows in-frame clones only, minus some. The sample records roughly 200,000 clones, 92% being singletons. This CDR3 has 15 residues. J gave up 8 bases and V 2 bases, and 8 bases lay outside the gene matches. Per germline, CDR1 SGDLS and CDR2 YYNGEE. About this clone itself: What it binds is not known.

This rearrangement joins TRBV9 to TRBJ2-1; TRBD2 aligns across 9 bases. Sequenced material: peripheral blood, taken on day 0 of AZD1222 vaccination. This sequence originates from an adult in good health. CDR3 amino acids: CASSVVASGADEQFF. The CDR3 coding sequence is TGTGCCAGCAGCGTGGTGGCTAGCGGGGCCGATGAGCAGTTCTTC.